This T cell receptor (beta chain) came from a study of T cell responses to AZD1222 COVID-19 vaccine. Using immunoSEQ multiplex PCR, the repertoire was profiled, and TCRdb retains in-frame clones only, with some absent. The table shows around 150,000 clones, with about 93% occurring only once. V was trimmed by 4 bases and J by 4 bases, leaving 19 bases between them. This CDR3 region has 16 residues. Germline V gene data show CDR1 as MNHEY and CDR2 as SVGAGI. With regard to this clone: Its antigen is unidentified.

Study results and limitations: Clonal diversity may have been underestimated in mostly white British donors. Among those given AZD1222, only five to seven were seropositive at baseline. Spike-wide coverage was observed for vaccine-associated CD4 TCRs, with dominant responses at 160-218 and 743-854.

The origin of this receptor is an adult who received the AZD1222 COVID-19 vaccine. The rearrangement joins TRBV6-5 to TRBJ2-5; weak D call: TRBD2 (6 bases). This specimen was peripheral blood, taken 28 days after the second AZD1222 dose. Here the CDR3 reads CASSFGGVGGAETQYF. CDR3 nucleotides: TGTGCCAGCAGTTTCGGGGGTGTCGGTGGAGCAGAGACCCAGTACTTC.